A selection of T cell receptor beta chains follows, all from one sample in a study of human T cells and chemical hapten exposure. TCRdb re-analysed the RACE reads in MiXCR, keeping a single row per CDR3 protein. The data hold 300,000 to 450,000 distinct CDR3 sequences, with 4.5% to 5.5% observed a single time. The material sequenced was whole blood, taken in connection with sensitization to the hapten diphenylcyclopropenone (DPC). The receptors were gathered from a woman aged 45-65 years with alopecia areata. Some clones in this sample may be carry-over from other donors' samples. The CDR3 runs from the conserved cysteine through the conserved F or W. D genes are given only for firm matches. Clone size is given for some rows only: seen once, a few or many times, or a class if the clone is expanded.

>few|.|TRBJ2-1|TRBV2
TGTGCCAGCAGTGAAGTCAGTTACAATGAGCAGTTCTTC
CASSEVSYNEQFF
>many|.|TRBJ2-7|TRBV7-9
TGTGCCAGCAGCCCCCGTGGTAGGGGCTCCTACGAGCAGTACTTC
CASSPRGRGSYEQYF
>few|.|TRBJ1-1|TRBV5-1
TGCGCCAGCAGCTTGGCACAGGGCCCTGAAGCTTTCTTT
CASSLAQGPEAFF
>many|.|TRBJ2-7|TRBV10-3
TGTGCCATCAGTGAGTCGGCGGAGGGGCAGTACTTC
CAISESAEGQYF
>.|.|TRBJ1-5|TRBV20-1
TGCAGTGCTAGCCCAGGGTCCCCTCAGCCCCAGCATTTT
CSASPGSPQPQHF
>many|TRBD2|TRBJ2-6|TRBV2
TGTGCCAGCAGTGGGGAGGGGAGGCTTGACGTCCTGACTTTC
CASSGEGRLDVLTF
>many|.|TRBJ1-2|TRBV7-2
TGTGCCAGCAGCCCTGACAGAGACTATGGCTACACCTTC
CASSPDRDYGYTF
>.|.|TRBJ2-2|TRBV10-3
TGTGCCATCAGTGCGGGAGTCCCCGGGGAGCTGTTTTTT
CAISAGVPGELFF
>many|.|TRBJ2-7|TRBV3-1
TGTGCCAGCAGCCAAACCCCCAAGCACTCCTACGAGCAGTACTTC
CASSQTPKHSYEQYF
>many|TRBD2|TRBJ2-5|TRBV2
TGTGCCAGCAGTGGCGGCGGGGGGGCCGAAGAGACCCAGTACTTC
CASSGGGGAEETQYF
>.|.|TRBJ2-7|TRBV7-2
TGTGCCAGCAGCTCCTCGGGGGACTCCTACGAGCAGTACTTC
CASSSSGDSYEQYF
>.|.|TRBJ2-7|TRBV7-9
TGTGCCAGCAGCTTCCGAGGCAACTACGAGCAGTACTTC
CASSFRGNYEQYF
>.|.|TRBJ1-2|TRBV2
TGTGCCAGCAGTGCCCTGTTGCCAGAACCTAACTATGGCTACACCTTC
CASSALLPEPNYGYTF
>.|.|TRBJ2-7|TRBV20-1
TGCAGTGCGACTAATAGCGGAACTTACGAGCAGTACTTC
CSATNSGTYEQYF
>few|.|TRBJ1-1|TRBV7-9
TGTGCCAGCAGCGTAACAGTTTCCGAAGCTTTCTTT
CASSVTVSEAFF
>many|.|TRBJ1-1|TRBV12-3/TRBV12-4
TGTGCCAGCAGCCCTTACGTGACAGGCCCTGAAGCTTTCTTT
CASSPYVTGPEAFF
>.|.|TRBJ2-1|TRBV12-3/TRBV12-4
TGTGCCAGCAGCCTCGGACTCCTTAACAGTGAGCAGTTCTTC
CASSLGLLNSEQFF
>.|.|TRBJ2-7|TRBV24-1
TGTGCCACCAGTGATTTTGGAGCGGGCGCCCTAGGGGAGCAGTACTTC
CATSDFGAGALGEQYF
>.|.|TRBJ1-5|TRBV30
TGTGCCTGGAGTGTGGCACAGTTCAATCAGCCCCAGCATTTT
CAWSVAQFNQPQHF
>many|.|TRBJ2-3|TRBV9
TGTGCCAGCAGCGTAGACCCCTCAAGCACAGATACGCAGTATTTT
CASSVDPSSTDTQYF
>few|TRBD2|TRBJ2-1|TRBV19
TGTGCCAGTAAAACCAGCGGGAGCTCCTACAATGAGCAGTTCTTC
CASKTSGSSYNEQFF
>many|.|TRBJ2-7|TRBV3-1
TGTGCCAGCAGCCAAGATGTACAGTCCTACGAGCAGTACTTC
CASSQDVQSYEQYF
>.|.|TRBJ2-7|TRBV7-6
TGTGCCAGCAGCTTAGACAGCCAGTACGAGCAGTACTTC
CASSLDSQYEQYF
>many|.|TRBJ1-1|TRBV5-1
TGCGCCAGCAGCTTGTCGGGTCAGGCGAACACTGAAGCTTTCTTT
CASSLSGQANTEAFF
>few|TRBD1|TRBJ2-7|TRBV28
TGTGCCAGCAGTTTCCTTATCCGGGACAGGGGCACCTACGAGCAGTACTTC
CASSFLIRDRGTYEQYF
>few|TRBD1|TRBJ1-4|TRBV6-6
TGTGCCAGCAGTCCCGGGACAGCCCCAGTTAATGAAAAACTGTTTTTT
CASSPGTAPVNEKLFF
>.|TRBD2|TRBJ2-2|TRBV13
TGTGCCAGCAGCACTCCCCTAGCGGGGTCCGGCGGGGAGCTGTTTTTT
CASSTPLAGSGGELFF
>.|.|TRBJ2-5|TRBV7-2
TGTGCCAGCAGCTCCTGGCCCCGCCGCCAAGAGACCCAGTACTTC
CASSSWPRRQETQYF
>.|.|TRBJ1-6|TRBV5-1
TGCGCCAGCAGCTTGGCGGGAGGGGGGAATAATTCACCCCTCCACTTT
CASSLAGGGNNSPLHF
>many|.|TRBJ2-3|TRBV24-1
TGTGCCACCAGTGGACTTCCCGTTAGCACAGATACGCAGTATTTT
CATSGLPVSTDTQYF
>many|TRBD1|TRBJ2-3|TRBV5-1
TGCGCCAGCAGCCAGGGACAGACGAGCACAGATACGCAGTATTTT
CASSQGQTSTDTQYF
>few|TRBD1|TRBJ1-6|TRBV29-1
TGCAGCGCCCAAACCGGGACAGGGAATTCACCCCTCCACTTT
CSAQTGTGNSPLHF
>many|.|TRBJ2-1|TRBV2
TGTGCCAGCAGTGGGGAATCCTACAATGAGCAGTTCTTC
CASSGESYNEQFF
>.|.|TRBJ2-5|TRBV12-3/TRBV12-4
TGTACCAGCAGTTTTAGAGGGCCGGAGACCCAGTACTTC
CTSSFRGPETQYF
>many|TRBD1|TRBJ1-5|TRBV5-6
TGTGCCAGCAGCTTGGCGGCAGGGGGCAGCAATCAGCCCCAGCATTTT
CASSLAAGGSNQPQHF
>few|.|TRBJ1-4|TRBV7-9
TGTGCCAGCAGCCCGGGACACAATAATGAAAAACTGTTTTTT
CASSPGHNNEKLFF
>.|.|TRBJ1-5|TRBV12-3/TRBV12-4
TGTGCCAGCAGTTTAGGCAGGGCGGGGGCGCCCCAGCATTTT
CASSLGRAGAPQHF
>.|.|TRBJ2-1|TRBV9
TGTGCCAGCAGCGTAAACCTACGAACGCGTGAGCAGTTCTTC
CASSVNLRTREQFF
>few|.|TRBJ2-2|TRBV11-2
TGTGCCAGCAGCTTCCCAGGGTGGGGCACCGGGGAGCTGTTTTTT
CASSFPGWGTGELFF
>few|.|TRBJ1-1|TRBV28
TGTGCCAGCAGTCCGATACTCAGTCCGCGAGCTTTCTTT
CASSPILSPRAFF
>.|TRBD2|TRBJ2-3|TRBV5-1
TGCGCCAGCCGAACGAACCAACTAGCGGGGCCGTTTGTAGATACGCAGTATTTT
CASRTNQLAGPFVDTQYF
>few|TRBD2|TRBJ2-3|TRBV2
TGTGCCAGCAGTGGGTTAGCGGGACCAGATACGCAGTATTTT
CASSGLAGPDTQYF
>many|.|TRBJ2-3|TRBV29-1
TGCAGCGTTGAACCACAACACCGCACAGATACGCAGTATTTT
CSVEPQHRTDTQYF
>.|TRBD1|TRBJ1-1|TRBV10-3
TGTGCCATCAGGGACAGGGGGGCATCGAACACTGAAGCTTTCTTT
CAIRDRGASNTEAFF
>many|TRBD2|TRBJ2-1|TRBV18
TGTGCCAGCCAACTAGCGGGGGGCGTCAATGAGCAGTTCTTC
CASQLAGGVNEQFF
>.|.|TRBJ2-3|TRBV3-1
TGTGCCGGCCCCCCGGAAGAGTATACGCAGTATTTT
CAGPPEEYTQYF
>many|.|TRBJ2-3|TRBV6-5
TGTGCCAGCAGTTCACCATTGGCAGGGAGAAGTAGCACAGATACGCAGTATTTT
CASSSPLAGRSSTDTQYF
>few|TRBD1|TRBJ2-7|TRBV2
TGTGCCAGCAGTGGGACAGGGGGCATGGGCGAGCAGTACTTC
CASSGTGGMGEQYF
>.|TRBD1|TRBJ2-1|TRBV20-1
TGCAGTGCTTCGGACAGGGTCTTCGAGCAGTTCTTC
CSASDRVFEQFF
>many|TRBD2|TRBJ2-1|TRBV6-5
TGTGCCAGCAGTTCGACTAGCGGGGCCTACAATGAGCAGTTCTTC
CASSSTSGAYNEQFF
>many|TRBD2|TRBJ2-7|TRBV29-1
TGCAGCGTTGAAGAGGCGGGAGTACTATACGAGCAGTACTTC
CSVEEAGVLYEQYF
>.|TRBD1|TRBJ1-4|TRBV25-1
TGTGCCAGCAGAGCCGACAGGGGGCTAAGTGAAAAACTGTTTTTT
CASRADRGLSEKLFF
>many|.|TRBJ1-1|TRBV6-2/TRBV6-3
TGTGCCAGCAGTCTCCGGGGCGGGTTGCACACTGAAGCTTTCTTT
CASSLRGGLHTEAFF
>few|.|TRBJ2-5|TRBV6-1
TGTGCCAGCAGTGAAGGGCCCAGCCAGTACTTC
CASSEGPSQYF